The 9 T cell receptor beta chains below were found in one sample sequenced in a study of shared clonotypes between healthy human individuals. Measured with immunoSEQ multiplex PCR; TCRdb has only the in-frame clones, and not every one. The sample lists about 470,000 clones; roughly 83% were seen once. The sample was PBMCs. The receptors originated from a woman in her forties in good health. Some clones in this sample may be carry-over from other donors' samples.

This chain connects TRBV27 to TRBJ1-1; D might be TRBD1 (6 bases). V lost 4 bases and J lost 0, with 27 bases in between. CDR3 length equals 20 residues. Germline CDR1 is MNHEY and CDR2 is SMNVEV (reference sequence). The CDR3 is CASSSPLGGGAHPMNTEAFF. DNA of the CDR3: TGTGCCAGCAGTTCTCCCCTGGGCGGGGGGGCCCACCCCATGAACACTGAAGCTTTCTTT.

The gene calls are TRBV11-3 and TRBJ2-1; TRBD2 matches 13 bases. V dropped 5 bases and J dropped 5; count of bases not matched to a gene: 6. This CDR3 contains 16 residues. Germline V gene data show CDR1 as SGHNT and CDR2 as YENEEA. CDR3 in amino acids: CASSTRTSGSHNEQFF. The DNA of the CDR3 is TGTGCCAGCAGCACTCGGACTAGCGGGAGCCACAATGAGCAGTTCTTC. Together with reference TRBV11-3 and TRBJ2-1, the CDR3 gives the full variable domain: EAGVVQSPRYKIIEKKQPVAFWCNPISGHNTLYWYLQNLGQGPELLIRYENEEAVDDSQLPKDRFSAERLKGVDSTLKIQPAELGDSAVYLCASSTRTSGSHNEQFFGPGTRLTVL.

The chain uses TRBV27 and TRBJ1-4; tentative D call: TRBD1 (6 bases). V lost 5 bases and J lost 8, with 18 bases in between. This CDR3 has 15 amino acids. Germline loops: CDR1 MNHEY, CDR2 SMNVEV (reference sequence). CDR3 sequence reads: CASSPTLGAGEKLFF. In nucleotides, the CDR3 is TGTGCCAGCAGTCCCACCTTGGGGGCAGGGGAAAAACTGTTTTTT.

Regarding this clone: The junction departs from germline at one end; a sequencing error may be responsible. The rearrangement uses TRBV7-2 and TRBJ2-7; maybe TRBD2 (6 bases). This CDR3 has 14 residues. Germline loops: CDR1 SGHTA, CDR2 FQGNSA. CDR3 amino acids: CASSQEAGPFYACF. The CDR3 DNA follows: TGTGCCAGCAGCCAAGAGGCGGGACCATTTTATGCTTGCTTC.

The chain joins TRBV5-1 to TRBJ2-5; D possibly corresponds to TRBD2 (7 bases). Germline loops: CDR1 SGHRS, CDR2 YFSETQ. Deletions cut 4 bases from V and 7 bases from J, with 17 bases between. The CDR3 has 14 residues. The CDR3 DNA reads as TGCGCCAGCAGCACGGGGACAAGGGAGGGGACCCAGTACTTC. It yields the protein CASSTGTREGTQYF.

A note on this clone: The germline gene is not matched at one end of the junction; a read error may be the cause. The V and J genes are TRBV7-8 and TRBJ1-2; the match to TRBD1 covers 9 bases. The CDR3 consists of 13 residues. Germline V gene data show CDR1 as SGHVS and CDR2 as FQNEAQ. This CDR3 is CASSAGQGQAVSF. The DNA for the CDR3 is TGTGCCAGCAGCGCAGGACAGGGGCAGGCTGTGTCCTTC.

The V call is TRBV4-2, the J call TRBJ2-7; TRBD2 is a possible D gene (6 bases). Germline V gives CDR1 LGHNA, CDR2 YNFKEQ. V dropped 1 base and J dropped 3 bases, with 16 bases sitting between them. The CDR3 has 16 residues. CDR3 loop: CASSQGGAGNHYEQYF. CDR3 bases: TGTGCCAGCAGCCAAGGTGGTGCGGGGAATCACTACGAGCAGTACTTC.

As DNA, the CDR3 is TGTGCCAGCAGCTTGGCCTTCGCAGGGTACACCGGGGAGCTGTTTTTT. This gives the protein CASSLAFAGYTGELFF. The chain is built from TRBV5-6 and TRBJ2-2; a weak D match, TRBD1 (5 bases). CDR1 and CDR2 (germline): SGHDT, YYEEEE. The CDR3 spans 16 residues. The ends were cut back, 0 bases at V and 3 bases at J, with 12 bases in the middle.

The rearrangement links TRBV4-2 to TRBJ1-2; D not certain. Per the germline V gene, CDR1 is LGHNA and CDR2 is YNFKEQ. Trimming took off 0 bases at V and 4 bases at J, with 12 bases between the two ends. The CDR3 is made up of 15 amino acids. CDR3 sequence (DNA): TGTGCCAGCAGCCAAGATTCAGGCGGGCCCTATGGCTACACCTTC. Translated: CASSQDSGGPYGYTF.